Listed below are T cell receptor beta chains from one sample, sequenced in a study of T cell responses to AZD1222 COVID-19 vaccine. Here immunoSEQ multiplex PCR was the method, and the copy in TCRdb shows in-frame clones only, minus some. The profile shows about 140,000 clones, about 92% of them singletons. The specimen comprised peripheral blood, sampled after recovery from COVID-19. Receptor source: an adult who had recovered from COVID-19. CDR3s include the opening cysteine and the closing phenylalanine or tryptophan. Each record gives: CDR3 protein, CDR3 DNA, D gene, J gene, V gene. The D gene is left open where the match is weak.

cdr3_aa: CASSPTESYEQYF
cdr3_nt: TGCGCCAGCAGCCCAACAGAGTCCTACGAGCAGTACTTC
d_call: -
j_call: TRBJ2-7
v_call: TRBV5-1

cdr3_aa: CASSPPGNQPQHF
cdr3_nt: TGTGCCAGCAGCCCGCCAGGGAACCAGCCCCAGCATTTT
d_call: -
j_call: TRBJ1-5
v_call: TRBV28

cdr3_aa: CASSILQGNYGYTF
cdr3_nt: TGTGCCAGCAGCATACTACAGGGAAACTATGGCTACACCTTC
d_call: -
j_call: TRBJ1-2
v_call: TRBV11-2

cdr3_aa: CASKAADMGNEQFF
cdr3_nt: TGTGCCAGCAAAGCAGCGGATATGGGGAATGAGCAGTTCTTC
d_call: -
j_call: TRBJ2-1
v_call: TRBV25-1

cdr3_aa: CSVVQGSTEAFF
cdr3_nt: TGCAGCGTGGTACAGGGGAGCACTGAAGCTTTCTTT
d_call: TRBD1
j_call: TRBJ1-1
v_call: TRBV29-1

cdr3_aa: CASSQGTAGFEQYF
cdr3_nt: TGTGCCAGCAGCCAAGGGACAGCCGGTTTCGAGCAGTACTTC
d_call: -
j_call: TRBJ2-7
v_call: TRBV3-1/TRBV3-2

cdr3_aa: CASSDRLAETQYF
cdr3_nt: TGTGCCAGCAGCGATCGACTTGCAGAGACCCAGTACTTC
d_call: -
j_call: TRBJ2-5
v_call: TRBV5-6

cdr3_aa: CASSSPDSPTPYEQYF
cdr3_nt: TGTGCCAGCAGTTCCCCCGACAGTCCGACCCCCTACGAGCAGTACTTC
d_call: -
j_call: TRBJ2-7
v_call: TRBV28

cdr3_aa: CASSPGRTEAFF
cdr3_nt: TGTGCCAGCAGCCCAGGGCGAACTGAAGCTTTCTTT
d_call: -
j_call: TRBJ1-1
v_call: TRBV3-1/TRBV3-2

cdr3_aa: CASSALAGAPPGANVLTF
cdr3_nt: TGTGCCAGCAGCGCCTTAGCGGGAGCCCCTCCTGGGGCCAACGTCCTGACTTTC
d_call: TRBD2
j_call: TRBJ2-6
v_call: TRBV5-4

cdr3_aa: CASSGQNGYTF
cdr3_nt: TGTGCCAGCAGCGGGCAAAATGGCTACACCTTC
d_call: -
j_call: TRBJ1-2
v_call: TRBV9

cdr3_aa: CASSPRQGPNEQFF
cdr3_nt: TGTGCCAGCAGCCCAAGACAAGGGCCCAATGAGCAGTTCTTC
d_call: -
j_call: TRBJ2-1
v_call: TRBV2

cdr3_aa: CATSSSLAGGNEQFF
cdr3_nt: TGTGCCACCAGCTCCTCCCTAGCGGGTGGGAATGAGCAGTTCTTC
d_call: TRBD2
j_call: TRBJ2-1
v_call: TRBV15

cdr3_aa: CASSYAGEQYF
cdr3_nt: TGTGCCAGCAGTTATGCTGGAGAGCAGTACTTC
d_call: -
j_call: TRBJ2-7
v_call: TRBV6-5

cdr3_aa: CASSWMGGTGMNQPQHF
cdr3_nt: TGTGCCAGTAGTTGGATGGGGGGGACAGGGATGAATCAGCCCCAGCATTTT
d_call: TRBD1
j_call: TRBJ1-5
v_call: TRBV19

cdr3_aa: CASSSGPTRDQPQHF
cdr3_nt: TGTGCCAGCAGCTCGGGACCCACCAGGGATCAGCCCCAGCATTTT
d_call: -
j_call: TRBJ1-5
v_call: TRBV7-8